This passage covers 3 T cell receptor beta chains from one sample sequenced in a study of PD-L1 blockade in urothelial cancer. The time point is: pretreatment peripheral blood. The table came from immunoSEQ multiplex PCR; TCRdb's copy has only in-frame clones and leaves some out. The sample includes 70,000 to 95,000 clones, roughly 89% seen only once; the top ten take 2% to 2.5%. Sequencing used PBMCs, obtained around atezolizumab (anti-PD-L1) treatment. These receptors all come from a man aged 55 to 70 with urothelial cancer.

DNA of the CDR3: TGTGCCAGCAGCGTCCGGGACAGGGGGCTAAATGAGCAGTTCTTC. This translates into CASSVRDRGLNEQFF. V usage is TRBV9 and J usage is TRBJ2-1; 12 nucleotides line up with TRBD1. The germline V gene has CDR1 SGDLS and CDR2 YYNGEE. This CDR3 region has 15 residues. After removal of 2 bases from V and 7 bases from J, the junction contained 4 bases not matched to a gene.

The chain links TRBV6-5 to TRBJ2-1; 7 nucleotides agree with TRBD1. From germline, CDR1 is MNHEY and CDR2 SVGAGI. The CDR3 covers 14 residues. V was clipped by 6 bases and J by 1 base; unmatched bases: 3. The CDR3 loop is CASRGTVSYNEQFF. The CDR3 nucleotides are TGTGCCAGCAGAGGGACAGTTTCCTACAATGAGCAGTTCTTC.

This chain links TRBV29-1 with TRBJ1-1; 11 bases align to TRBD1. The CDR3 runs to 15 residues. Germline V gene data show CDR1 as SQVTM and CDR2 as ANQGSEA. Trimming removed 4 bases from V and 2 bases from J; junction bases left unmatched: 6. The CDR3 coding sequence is TGCAGCGTTGTGGACAGGGGGCTGGGAAACACTGAAGCTTTCTTT. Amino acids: CSVVDRGLGNTEAFF.